A single sample is the source of the 6 T cell receptor beta chains below, sequenced in a study of OX40 agonist ivuxolimab in advanced cancers. The method behind the library was the immunoSEQ multiplex PCR assay. This immuneACCESS table, as held by TCRdb, lists in-frame sequences with V and J called but not all clones. Of the missing ones, under half trace to an unresolved V gene in checked studies; the others have no known cause. The sample has about 100,000 clones on record, approximately 90% of them singletons. The top ten clones comprise about 1.2% of the sample. Sample: CD4+ or CD8+ T cells sorted from blood, taken in a trial of the OX40 agonist ivuxolimab. The receptors derive from an adult with an advanced solid tumor such as melanoma, head and neck, liver or kidney cancer.

This clone appeared a few times. The V and J genes are TRBV10-3 and TRBJ1-4; 8 bases align to TRBD1. This CDR3 region has 13 residues. Losses at the gene ends were 11 bases for V and 5 bases for J; bases not matched to a gene: 7. Germline V gene data show CDR1 as ENHRY and CDR2 as SYGVKD. The CDR3 protein is CASKDRENEKLFF. In nucleotides, the CDR3 is TGTGCCTCCAAGGACAGGGAGAATGAAAAACTGTTTTTT.

The chain recombines TRBV28 with TRBJ1-4; TRBD1 is a possible D gene (6 bases). Deletions cut 6 bases from V and 4 bases from J, with 15 bases between. CDR3 length: 15 amino acids. Germline V gives CDR1 MDHEN, CDR2 SYDVKM. CDR3 in DNA: TGTGCCAGCAGCTTAGGGGGGGGCTTTAATGAAAAACTGTTTTTT. Protein: CASSLGGGFNEKLFF.

This clone was counted a single time. This rearrangement joins TRBV5-1 to TRBJ1-3; maybe TRBD1 (6 bases). The CDR3 is 15 amino acids. Germline loops: CDR1 SGHRS, CDR2 YFSETQ. Trimming stripped 4 bases from V and 4 bases from J, with 15 bases between. CDR3 DNA sequence: TGCGCCAGCAGCCCCCGAACAGGGTCCGGAAACACCATATATTTT. Residues: CASSPRTGSGNTIYF.

This chain links TRBV5-5 with TRBJ2-3; TRBD1 agrees at 8 bases. The ends lost 4 bases at V and 6 bases at J; junction bases unmatched: 13. Germline V gene lookup returns CDR1 SGHKS and CDR2 YYEKEE (reference sequence). The CDR3 contains 16 residues. CDR3 loop: CASSVSAAGGHDTQYF. Here the CDR3 DNA reads TGTGCCAGCAGCGTGTCGGCGGCAGGGGGCCACGATACGCAGTATTTT.

This rearrangement joins TRBV7-6 to TRBJ2-5, with no clear D. Looked up from germline, CDR1 is SGHVS and CDR2 is FNYEAQ. V lost 7 bases, J lost 5 bases, and 23 bases lay in between. CDR3 length equals 16 residues. CDR3: CASTTAYIGLGETQYF. The DNA for the CDR3 is TGTGCCAGCACCACCGCTTATATTGGTCTAGGTGAGACCCAGTACTTC. The whole variable domain, filled in from reference TRBV7-6 and TRBJ2-5, reads GAGVSQSPRYKVTKRGQDVALRCDPISGHVSLYWYRQALGQGPEFLTYFNYEAQQDKSGLPNDRFSAERPEGSISTLTIQRTEQRDSAMYRCASTTAYIGLGETQYFGPGTRLLVL.

This clone was counted between two and nine times. The rearrangement joins TRBV28 to TRBJ1-5, with D maybe TRBD1 (5 bases). V was shortened by 5 bases and J by 4 bases, with 12 bases between the two germline ends. The CDR3 is 14 residues long. The germline gives CDR1 MDHEN, CDR2 SYDVKM. CDR3 region: CASSPPGRNQPQHF. In nucleotides, the CDR3 is TGTGCCAGCAGTCCTCCGGGACGGAATCAGCCCCAGCATTTT.